These 2 T cell receptor beta chains share one sample of origin, sequenced in a study of T cell changes during pregnancy in multiple sclerosis. Sequenced by immunoSEQ multiplex PCR; TCRdb stores in-frame clones only, minus some. Among 70,000 to 80,000 clones listed, about nine tenths were seen once. The specimen was peripheral blood, collected before pregnancy. The receptor source for this set is a female donor with multiple sclerosis, enrolled in a pregnancy study.

The J gene is TRBJ2-7, the V gene TRBV30, with D maybe TRBD2 (6 bases). CDR1 and CDR2 from the germline V gene are GTSNPN and SVGIG (reference sequence). The CDR3 is 15 residues long. The V end lost 5 bases, the J end lost 3 bases, and 20 bases lay between the germline ends. The CDR3 region is CAWGPGGLRNYEQYF. In DNA form, the CDR3 reads TGTGCCTGGGGGCCCGGGGGACTTAGGAACTACGAGCAGTACTTC. The variable domain in full, with the rest retrieved from reference TRBV30 and TRBJ2-7, is SQTIHQWPATLVQPVGSPLSLECTVEGTSNPNLYWYRQAAGRGLQLLFYSVGIGQISSEVPQNLSASRPQDRQFILSSKKLLLSDSGFYLCAWGPGGLRNYEQYFGPGTRLTVT.

The chain has TRBV9 and TRBJ1-2; the D is unclear. Germline CDR1 is SGDLS and CDR2 is YYNGEE. The CDR3 covers 15 residues. V dropped 0 bases and J dropped 3 bases, with 12 bases sitting between them. The CDR3 nucleotides are TGTGCCAGCAGCGTAGGGTCGGGATGGGACTATGGCTACACCTTC. Translated: CASSVGSGWDYGYTF.